This T cell receptor (beta chain) was retrieved from a study of blood T cell repertoires in COVID-19. Study background: COVID-19 samples collected from the United States, Italy and Spain covered acute and convalescent phases. The cDNA or gDNA used as material had been derived from T cells, B-cell-depleted T cells, or PBMCs.

Authors' analysis steps: Reference gene primer amplification gave nucleated cell count estimates. The repertoire was sequenced with immunoSEQ multiplex PCR; TCRdb's copy has only in-frame clones and lacks some. Clone size and the V and J calls come from that table; the DNA yielded D and trimming. This table has 200,000 to 250,000 clones, around 81% appearing once. Germline values: CDR1 MNHEY, CDR2 SMNVEV (reference sequence). The CDR3 runs 15 residues. Trimming pared 2 bases from V and 0 bases from J, leaving 9 bases between. This sequence originates from a woman in her 70s with acute or convalescent COVID-19. The rearrangement joins TRBV27 to TRBJ2-3; D may be TRBD1 (6 bases). The sample consisted of peripheral blood. DNA of the CDR3: TGTGCCAGCAGTTTAACAGGGCCGAGCACAGATACGCAGTATTTT. It encodes CASSLTGPSTDTQYF.